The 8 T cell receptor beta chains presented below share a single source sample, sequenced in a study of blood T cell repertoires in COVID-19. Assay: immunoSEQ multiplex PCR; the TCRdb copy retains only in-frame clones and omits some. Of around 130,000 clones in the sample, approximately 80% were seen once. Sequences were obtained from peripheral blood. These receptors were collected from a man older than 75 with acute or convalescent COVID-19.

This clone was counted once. The CDR3 sequence: CASSQTRVGHGYTF. The DNA of the CDR3 is TGTGCCAGCAGCCAAACCCGGGTGGGTCACGGCTACACCTTC. The chain combines TRBV5-6 with TRBJ1-2; no clear D gene. CDR1 and CDR2 (germline): SGHDT, YYEEEE. The CDR3 runs to 14 residues. Trimming removed 4 bases from V and 8 bases from J, with 18 bases in between.

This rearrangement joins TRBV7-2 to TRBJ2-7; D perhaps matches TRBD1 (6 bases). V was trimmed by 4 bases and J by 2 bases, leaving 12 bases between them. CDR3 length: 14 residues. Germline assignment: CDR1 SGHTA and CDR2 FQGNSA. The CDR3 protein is CASSSLDRTYEQYF. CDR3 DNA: TGTGCCAGCAGCTCCCTAGACAGGACCTACGAGCAGTACTTC.

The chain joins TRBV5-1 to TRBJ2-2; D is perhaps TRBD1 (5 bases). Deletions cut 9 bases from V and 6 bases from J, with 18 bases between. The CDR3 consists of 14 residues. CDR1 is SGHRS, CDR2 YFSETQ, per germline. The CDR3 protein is CATSGQGMAGELFF. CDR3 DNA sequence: TGCGCCACCTCCGGGCAGGGCATGGCCGGGGAGCTGTTTTTT.

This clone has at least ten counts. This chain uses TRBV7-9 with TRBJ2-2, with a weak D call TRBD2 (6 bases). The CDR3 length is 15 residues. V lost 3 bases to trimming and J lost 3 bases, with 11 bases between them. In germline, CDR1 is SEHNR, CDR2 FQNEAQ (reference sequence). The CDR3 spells CASSFGGTYTGELFF. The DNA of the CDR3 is TGTGCCAGCAGCTTTGGCGGGACTTACACCGGGGAGCTGTTTTTT.

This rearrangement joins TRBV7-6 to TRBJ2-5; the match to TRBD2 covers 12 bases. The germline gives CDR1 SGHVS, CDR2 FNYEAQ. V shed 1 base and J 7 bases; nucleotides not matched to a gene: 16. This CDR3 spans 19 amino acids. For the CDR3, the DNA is TGTGCCAGCAGCTTAGTTTCTAGCGGGGGGGCCCAAACGGGGGTGACCCAGTACTTC. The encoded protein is CASSLVSSGGAQTGVTQYF.

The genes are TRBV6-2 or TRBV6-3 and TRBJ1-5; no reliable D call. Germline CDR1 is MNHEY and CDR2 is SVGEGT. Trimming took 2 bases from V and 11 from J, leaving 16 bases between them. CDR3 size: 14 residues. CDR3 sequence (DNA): TGTGCCAGCAGTTACGAGGTTGAGGGCAGCGCCCAGCATTTT. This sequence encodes CASSYEVEGSAQHF.

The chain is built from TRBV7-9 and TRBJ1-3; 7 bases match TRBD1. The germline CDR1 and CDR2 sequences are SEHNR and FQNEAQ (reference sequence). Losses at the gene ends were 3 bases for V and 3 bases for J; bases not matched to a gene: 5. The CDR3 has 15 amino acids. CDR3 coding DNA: TGTGCCAGCAGCTTGGAGGGGGCGCGTGGAAACACCATATATTTT. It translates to CASSLEGARGNTIYF.

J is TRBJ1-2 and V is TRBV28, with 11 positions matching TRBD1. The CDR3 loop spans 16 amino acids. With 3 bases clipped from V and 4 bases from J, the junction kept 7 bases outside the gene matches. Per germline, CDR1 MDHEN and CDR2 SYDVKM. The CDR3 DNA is TGTGCCAGCAGTTTCCCTACCGGGACAGGGGGCTATGGCTACACCTTC. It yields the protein CASSFPTGTGGYGYTF.